This record concerns one T cell receptor beta chain sequence. This sample is part of a study of blood T cell repertoires in COVID-19. Turning to the study itself: Sites in the United States, Italy and Spain provided acute and convalescent COVID-19 samples.

Clones were read by immunoSEQ multiplex PCR, and TCRdb kept only the in-frame ones, dropping some. This table has 150,000 to 200,000 clones, around 94% appearing once. Germline V gene lookup returns CDR1 SGHAT and CDR2 FQNNGV. Trimming took 5 bases from V and 3 from J; bases not matched to a gene: 4. The CDR3 is made up of 14 amino acids. This receptor was taken from a man under 40 with COVID-19, enrolled during active disease. Sequences were obtained from peripheral blood. The chain recombines TRBV11-2 with TRBJ2-1; 7 bases map to TRBD1. CDR3 DNA: TGTGCCAGCAGCCCCAACAGGGGCTACAATGAGCAGTTCTTC. This codes for CASSPNRGYNEQFF.